The next 13 T cell receptor beta chains were all read from a single sample in a study of shared clonotypes between healthy human individuals. CD8 cells classed as naive were CD45RO-negative and positively selected for CCR7, excluding terminally differentiated effector memory CD45RA+ cells. TCRdb's copy holds only in-frame clones and misses some; the assay was immunoSEQ multiplex PCR. The sample holds fewer than 1 million clones, roughly 96% seen once. The sample comprised naive CD8+ T cells sorted from blood. The origin of the receptors is a man aged 25-40 years in good health.

The chain combines TRBV9 with TRBJ2-3; TRBD2 aligns across 10 bases. CDR3 length: 19 amino acids. Losses at the gene ends were 1 base for V and 4 bases for J; bases not matched to a gene: 15. Germline V lookup: CDR1 SGDLS, CDR2 YYNGEE. CDR3 bases: TGTGCCAGCAGCGTATACCCATCGACCGGGACTAGCGATTCAGATACGCAGTATTTT. It encodes CASSVYPSTGTSDSDTQYF.

The chain joins TRBV11-2 to TRBJ1-2, with a tentative D call TRBD1 (5 bases). CDR1 and CDR2 from the germline V gene are SGHAT and FQNNGV. CDR3 size: 15 residues. V lost 0 bases, J lost 4 bases, and 12 bases lay in between. CDR3 region: CASSLDVGVSYGYTF. The CDR3 bases are TGTGCCAGCAGCTTAGATGTGGGGGTGAGCTATGGCTACACCTTC.

The CDR3 loop is CASSLLRTGGILHNEQFF. CDR3 nucleotide sequence: TGTGCCAGCAGCTTACTAAGGACAGGGGGCATTCTACACAATGAGCAGTTCTTC. The V and J genes are TRBV7-2 and TRBJ2-1; 11 nucleotides match TRBD1. CDR1 and CDR2 (germline): SGHTA, FQGNSA. The CDR3 is 18 residues long. J gave up 5 bases and V 2 bases, and 11 bases lay outside the gene matches.

This chain's CDR3 is CASSDIWGSVKLFF. Here the CDR3 DNA reads TGTGCCAGCAGTGATATCTGGGGTTCTGTAAAACTGTTTTTT. The chain employs TRBV6-1 and TRBJ1-4; D unclear. Germline loops: CDR1 MNHNS, CDR2 SASEGT. CDR3 length equals 14 residues. Trimming took 3 bases from V and 10 from J, leaving 15 bases between them.

In DNA, the CDR3 is TGTGCCAGCGCGACTAGTCCGACAGATACGCAGTATTTT. This encodes CASATSPTDTQYF. The chain employs TRBV2 and TRBJ2-3; possibly TRBD2 for D (6 bases). Trimming stripped 8 bases from V and 3 bases from J, with 12 bases between. This CDR3 contains 13 residues. Per germline, CDR1 SNHLY and CDR2 FYNNEI.

The chain has TRBV6-1 and TRBJ2-3, with a weak D call TRBD2 (5 bases). V was trimmed by 4 bases and J by 6 bases, leaving 17 bases between them. The germline V gene has CDR1 MNHNS and CDR2 SASEGT. CDR3 length: 15 amino acids. CDR3: CASSALPRLSDTQYF. The CDR3 DNA reads TGTGCCAGCAGTGCATTACCTAGACTATCGGATACGCAGTATTTT.

The chain uses TRBV11-2 and TRBJ2-5, with 13 bases identical to TRBD2. The CDR3 spans 16 residues. Trimming took 5 bases from V and 7 from J; bases not matched to a gene: 10. Germline CDR1 and CDR2: SGHAT and FQNNGV. The CDR3 DNA follows: TGTGCCAGCAGCACAGGGACTAGCGGGAATGAGGCGACCCAGTACTTC. Protein: CASSTGTSGNEATQYF. Using reference TRBV11-2 and TRBJ2-5 for the parts outside the CDR3, the full variable domain is EAGVAQSPRYKIIEKRQSVAFWCNPISGHATLYWYQQILGQGPKLLIQFQNNGVVDDSQLPKDRFSAERLKGVDSTLKIQPAKLEDSAVYLCASSTGTSGNEATQYFGPGTRLLVL.

This clone was observed once. The chain couples TRBV2 to TRBJ2-1; 10 nucleotides agree with TRBD2. The CDR3 consists of 15 residues. Per the germline V gene, CDR1 is SNHLY and CDR2 is FYNNEI. J gave up 5 bases and V 10 bases, and 11 bases lay outside the gene matches. The CDR3 is CAKIGLAGGHNEQFF. CDR3 bases: TGTGCCAAAATCGGATTAGCGGGAGGCCACAATGAGCAGTTCTTC.

The rearrangement uses TRBV2 and TRBJ2-7; 9 positions agree with TRBD1. This CDR3 contains 15 residues. The V and J ends lost 8 bases and 1 base, in that order; junction bases with no gene match: 9. Germline V gene lookup returns CDR1 SNHLY and CDR2 FYNNEI. CDR3 region: CASGVAGTGSYEQYF. The CDR3 DNA reads TGTGCCAGCGGGGTCGCCGGGACAGGGTCCTACGAGCAGTACTTC.

This sequence joins TRBV7-2 and TRBJ2-7, with 15 bases identical to TRBD2. From germline, CDR1 is SGHTA and CDR2 FQGNSA. Losses at the gene ends were 1 base for V and 5 bases for J; bases not matched to a gene: 6. The CDR3 is 17 residues long. The CDR3: CASSLEAGLAGGDEQYF. In DNA, the CDR3 is TGTGCCAGCAGCTTAGAAGCTGGACTAGCGGGAGGGGACGAGCAGTACTTC.

This chain links TRBV7-2 with TRBJ1-2, with TRBD1 identical over 9 bases. The length of the CDR3 is 17 residues. CDR1 is SGHTA, CDR2 FQGNSA, per germline. J gave up 0 bases and V 5 bases, and 10 bases lay outside the gene matches. The CDR3 here is CASSLLQGAPPNYGYTF. The CDR3 nucleotides are TGTGCCAGCAGCCTTTTACAGGGGGCCCCTCCTAACTATGGCTACACCTTC. Full variable domain (rest looked up from reference TRBV7-2 and TRBJ1-2): GAGVSQSPSNKVTEKGKDVELRCDPISGHTALYWYRQSLGQGLEFLIYFQGNSAPDKSGLPSDRFSAERTGGSVSTLTIQRTQQEDSAVYLCASSLLQGAPPNYGYTFGSGTRLTVV.

The rearrangement joins TRBV11-2 to TRBJ2-7; D may correspond to TRBD1 or TRBD2 (6 bases each). The CDR3 runs 14 residues. Trimming shortened V by 1 base and J by 5 bases, and 12 bases separated the two germline ends. Germline V gene sequence: CDR1 SGHAT, CDR2 FQNNGV. CDR3 residues: CASSLGRGQDEQYF. CDR3 DNA sequence: TGTGCCAGCAGCTTAGGTCGGGGGCAGGACGAGCAGTACTTC.

The chain has TRBV10-2 and TRBJ2-1; D remains unclear. Trimming left V 7 bases short and J 3 bases short, with 10 bases between. CDR1 and CDR2 (germline): WSHSY, SAAADI. The CDR3 covers 13 residues. CDR3 sequence reads: CASNGLFYNEQFF. The CDR3 DNA reads as TGCGCCAGCAACGGTCTCTTCTACAATGAGCAGTTCTTC.